The TCR beta chain under discussion was sequenced for a study of cytomegalovirus exposure and HLA in healthy donors. Study conclusions and caveats: In a later analysis, HLA-associated TCR beta chains were more clonally expanded than equally common others. There was a cluster of highly shared sequence variants that was likely a sequencing artifact. In a later analysis, several top co-occurrence clusters appeared linked to parvovirus B19, influenza, CMV and Epstein-Barr virus. In vitro confirmation showed three CMV-associated chains to be CMV antigen specific.

As to this clone: Antigen unknown.

The primer mix had 60 Vbeta and 13 Jbeta primers. The data were produced by immunoSEQ multiplex PCR, yet TCRdb's version contains in-frame clones alone and is incomplete. This table holds over 45,000 clones. The CDR3 has 14 amino acids. The germline V gene has CDR1 MGHRA and CDR2 YSYEKL. Trimming removed 3 bases from V and 5 bases from J; junction bases left unmatched: 4. This receptor was identified in a woman in her late teens or twenties in good health and CMV-seronegative. Specimen: PBMCs. The rearrangement joins TRBV4-1 to TRBJ2-1, with 7 positions matching TRBD2. CDR3 DNA sequence: TGCGCCAGCAGCCATATACGGGGGGACAATGAGCAGTTCTTC. Amino acids: CASSHIRGDNEQFF.